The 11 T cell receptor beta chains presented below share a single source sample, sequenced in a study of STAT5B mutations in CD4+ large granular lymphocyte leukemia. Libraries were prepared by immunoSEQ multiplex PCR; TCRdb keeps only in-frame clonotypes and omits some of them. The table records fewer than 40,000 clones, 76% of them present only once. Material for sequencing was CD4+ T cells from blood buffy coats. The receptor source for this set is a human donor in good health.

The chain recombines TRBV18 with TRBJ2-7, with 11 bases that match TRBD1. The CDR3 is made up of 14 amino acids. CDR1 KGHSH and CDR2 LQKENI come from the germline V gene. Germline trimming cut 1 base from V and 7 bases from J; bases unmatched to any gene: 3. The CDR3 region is CASSPLGTGGEQYF. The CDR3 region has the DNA TGTGCCAGCTCACCACTTGGGACAGGGGGAGAGCAGTACTTC.

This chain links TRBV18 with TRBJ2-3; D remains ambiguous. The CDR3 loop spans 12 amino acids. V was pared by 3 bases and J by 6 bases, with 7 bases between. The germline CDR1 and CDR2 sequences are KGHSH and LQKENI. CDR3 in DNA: TGTGCCAGCTCACCCGCTCCCGATACGCAGTATTTT. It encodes CASSPAPDTQYF. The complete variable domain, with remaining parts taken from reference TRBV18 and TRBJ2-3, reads NAGVMQNPRHLVRRRGQEARLRCSPMKGHSHVYWYRQLPEEGLKFMVYLQKENIIDESGMPKERFSAEFPKEGPSILRIQQVVRGDSAAYFCASSPAPDTQYFGPGTRLTVL.

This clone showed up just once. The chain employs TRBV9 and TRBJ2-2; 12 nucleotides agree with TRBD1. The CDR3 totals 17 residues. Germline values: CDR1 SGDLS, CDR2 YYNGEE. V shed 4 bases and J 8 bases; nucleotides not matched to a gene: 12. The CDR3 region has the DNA TGTGCCAGCAGCTCCTCCGGGACAGGGGGCGTCTTGGGGGAGCTGTTTTTT. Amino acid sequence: CASSSSGTGGVLGELFF.

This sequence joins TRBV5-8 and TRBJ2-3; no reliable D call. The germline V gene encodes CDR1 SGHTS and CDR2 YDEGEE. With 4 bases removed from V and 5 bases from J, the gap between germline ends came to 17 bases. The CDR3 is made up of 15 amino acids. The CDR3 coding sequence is TGTGCCAGCAGCCCTCCGGAGAGATGGGTAGATACGCAGTATTTT. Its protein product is CASSPPERWVDTQYF.

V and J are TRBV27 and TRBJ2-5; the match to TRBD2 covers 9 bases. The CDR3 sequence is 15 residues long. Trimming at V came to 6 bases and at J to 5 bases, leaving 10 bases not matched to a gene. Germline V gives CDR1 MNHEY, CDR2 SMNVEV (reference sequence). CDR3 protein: CASRQKVAGDETQYF. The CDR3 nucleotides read TGTGCCAGCAGGCAAAAGGTAGCGGGGGACGAGACCCAGTACTTC.

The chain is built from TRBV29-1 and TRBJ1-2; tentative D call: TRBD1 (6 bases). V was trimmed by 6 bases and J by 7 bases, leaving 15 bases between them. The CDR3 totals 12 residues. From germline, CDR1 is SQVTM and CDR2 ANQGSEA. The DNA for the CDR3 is TGCAGCGTCCTAGGCGAGGGGGTTGGCTACACCTTC. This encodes CSVLGEGVGYTF.

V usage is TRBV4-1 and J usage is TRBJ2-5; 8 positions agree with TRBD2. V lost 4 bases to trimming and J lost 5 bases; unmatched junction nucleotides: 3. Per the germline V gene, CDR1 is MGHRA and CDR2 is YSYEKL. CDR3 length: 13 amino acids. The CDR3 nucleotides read TGCGCCAGCAGCCCTTCGGGGGGGGAGACCCAGTACTTC. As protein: CASSPSGGETQYF.

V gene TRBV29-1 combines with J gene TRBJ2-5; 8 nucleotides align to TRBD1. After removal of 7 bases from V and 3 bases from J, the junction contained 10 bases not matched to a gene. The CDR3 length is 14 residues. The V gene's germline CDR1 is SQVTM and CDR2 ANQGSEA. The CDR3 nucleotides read TGCAGCGCCTCCCGCCCGGGACAGGAAGAGACCCAGTACTTC. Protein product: CSASRPGQEETQYF.

As DNA, the CDR3 is TGTGCCAGCAGCTTAGGGCGGACAGGCGAGCAGTTCTTC. Encoded protein: CASSLGRTGEQFF. The chain combines TRBV7-2 with TRBJ2-1; 7 nucleotides line up with TRBD1. Germline lookup yields CDR1 SGHTA and CDR2 FQGNSA. This CDR3 comprises 13 residues. Losses at the gene ends were 1 base for V and 10 bases for J; bases not matched to a gene: 4.

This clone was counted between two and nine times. CDR3 bases: TGTGCCAGCAGCTTTTTTGAGGGACACGCCTACAATGAGCAGTTCTTC. This translates into CASSFFEGHAYNEQFF. V gene TRBV7-9 combines with J gene TRBJ2-1; a possible D gene is TRBD1 (6 bases). V lost 3 bases and J 2 bases, leaving 14 bases between the germline ends. CDR3 length: 16 amino acids. In germline, CDR1 is SEHNR, CDR2 FQNEAQ (reference sequence).

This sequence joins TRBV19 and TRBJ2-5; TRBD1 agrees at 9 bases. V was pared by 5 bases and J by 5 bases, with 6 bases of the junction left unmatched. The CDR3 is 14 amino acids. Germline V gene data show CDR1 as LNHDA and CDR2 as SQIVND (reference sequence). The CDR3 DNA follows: TGTGCCAGTAGTGCCGGACAGGGGCGGGAGACCCAGTACTTC. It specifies CASSAGQGRETQYF.